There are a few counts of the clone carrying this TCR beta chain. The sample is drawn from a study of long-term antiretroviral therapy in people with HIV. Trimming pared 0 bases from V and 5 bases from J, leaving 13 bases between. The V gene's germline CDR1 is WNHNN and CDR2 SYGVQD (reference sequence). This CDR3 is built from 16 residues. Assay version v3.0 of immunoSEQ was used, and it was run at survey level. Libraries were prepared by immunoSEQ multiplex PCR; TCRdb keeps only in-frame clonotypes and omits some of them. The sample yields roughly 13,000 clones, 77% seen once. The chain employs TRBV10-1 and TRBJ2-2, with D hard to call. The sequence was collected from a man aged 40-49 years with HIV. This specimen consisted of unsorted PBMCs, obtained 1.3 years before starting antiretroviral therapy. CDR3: CASSESNFPITGELFF. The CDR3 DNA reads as TGCGCCAGCAGTGAGTCGAACTTCCCGATAACCGGGGAGCTGTTTTTT.